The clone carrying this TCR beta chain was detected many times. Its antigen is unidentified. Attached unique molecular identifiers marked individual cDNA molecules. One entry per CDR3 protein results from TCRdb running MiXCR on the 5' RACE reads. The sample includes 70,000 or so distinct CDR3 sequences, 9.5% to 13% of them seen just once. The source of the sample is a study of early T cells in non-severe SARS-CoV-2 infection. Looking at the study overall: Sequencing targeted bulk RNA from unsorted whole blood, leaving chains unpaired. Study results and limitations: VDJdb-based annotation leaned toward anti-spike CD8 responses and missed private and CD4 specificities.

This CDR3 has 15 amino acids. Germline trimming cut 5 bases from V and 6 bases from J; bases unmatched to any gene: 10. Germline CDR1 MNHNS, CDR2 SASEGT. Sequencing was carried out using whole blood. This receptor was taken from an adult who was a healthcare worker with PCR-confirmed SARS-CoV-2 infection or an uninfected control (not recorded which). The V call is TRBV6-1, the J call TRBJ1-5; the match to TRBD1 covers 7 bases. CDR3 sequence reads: CASSLRDRNPQPQHF. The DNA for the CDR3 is TGTGCCAGCAGTCTCCGGGACAGAAACCCTCAGCCCCAGCATTTT.